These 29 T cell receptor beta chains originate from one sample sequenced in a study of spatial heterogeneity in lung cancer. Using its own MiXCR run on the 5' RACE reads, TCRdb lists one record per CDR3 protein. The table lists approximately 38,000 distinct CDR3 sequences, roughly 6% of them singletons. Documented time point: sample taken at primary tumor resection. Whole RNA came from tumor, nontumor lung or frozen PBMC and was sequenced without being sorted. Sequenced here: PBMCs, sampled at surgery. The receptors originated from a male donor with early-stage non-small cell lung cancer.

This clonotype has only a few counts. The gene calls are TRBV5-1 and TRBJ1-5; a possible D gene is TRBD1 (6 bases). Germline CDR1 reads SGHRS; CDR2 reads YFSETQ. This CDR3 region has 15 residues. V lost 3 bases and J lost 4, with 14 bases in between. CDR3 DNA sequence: TGCGCCAGCAGCTCTACGGGACAAAAGAATCAGCCCCAGCATTTT. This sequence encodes CASSSTGQKNQPQHF.

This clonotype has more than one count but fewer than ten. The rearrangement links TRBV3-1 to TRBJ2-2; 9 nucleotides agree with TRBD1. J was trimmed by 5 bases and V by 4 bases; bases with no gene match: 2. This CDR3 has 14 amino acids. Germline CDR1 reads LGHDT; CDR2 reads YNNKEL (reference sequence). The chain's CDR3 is CASSRDRETGELFF. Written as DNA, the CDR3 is TGTGCCAGCAGCCGGGACAGGGAGACCGGGGAGCTGTTTTTT.

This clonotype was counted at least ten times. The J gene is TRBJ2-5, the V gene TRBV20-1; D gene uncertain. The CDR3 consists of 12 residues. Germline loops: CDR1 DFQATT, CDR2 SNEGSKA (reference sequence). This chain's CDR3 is CSPRRLQETQYF. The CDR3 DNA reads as TGCAGCCCGAGGCGACTCCAAGAGACCCAGTACTTC.

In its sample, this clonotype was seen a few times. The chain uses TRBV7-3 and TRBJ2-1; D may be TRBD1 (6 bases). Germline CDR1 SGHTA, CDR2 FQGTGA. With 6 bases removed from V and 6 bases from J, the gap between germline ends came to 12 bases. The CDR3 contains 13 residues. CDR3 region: CASSSGRGNEQFF. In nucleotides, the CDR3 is TGTGCCAGCAGTTCGGGCAGGGGCAATGAGCAGTTCTTC.

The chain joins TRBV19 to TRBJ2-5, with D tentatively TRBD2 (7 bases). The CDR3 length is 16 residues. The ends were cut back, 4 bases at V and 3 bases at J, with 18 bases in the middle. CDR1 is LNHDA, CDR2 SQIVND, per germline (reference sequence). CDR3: CASSTLGRGGKETQYF. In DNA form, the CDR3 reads TGTGCCAGTAGTACCCTAGGTAGGGGGGGCAAAGAGACCCAGTACTTC.

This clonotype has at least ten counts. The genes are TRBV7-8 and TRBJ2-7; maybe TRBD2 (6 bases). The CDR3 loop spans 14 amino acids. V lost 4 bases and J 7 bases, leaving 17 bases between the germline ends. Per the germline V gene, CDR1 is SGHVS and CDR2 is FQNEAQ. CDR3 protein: CASSWGLARLEQYF. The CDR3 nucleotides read TGTGCCAGCAGCTGGGGACTGGCTCGGTTGGAGCAGTACTTC. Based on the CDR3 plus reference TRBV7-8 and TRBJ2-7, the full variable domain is GAGVSQSPRYKVAKRGQDVALRCDPISGHVSLFWYQQALGQGPEFLTYFQNEAQLDKSGLPSDRFFAERPEGSVSTLKIQRTQQEDSAVYLCASSWGLARLEQYFGPGTRLTVT.

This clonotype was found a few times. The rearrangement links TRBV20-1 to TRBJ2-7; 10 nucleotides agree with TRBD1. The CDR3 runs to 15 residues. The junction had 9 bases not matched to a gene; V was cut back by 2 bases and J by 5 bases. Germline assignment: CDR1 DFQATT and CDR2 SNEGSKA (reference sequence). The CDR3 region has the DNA TGCAGTGCTAGATGGGGACAGGGGAACGTGCACGAGCAGTACTTC. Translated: CSARWGQGNVHEQYF.

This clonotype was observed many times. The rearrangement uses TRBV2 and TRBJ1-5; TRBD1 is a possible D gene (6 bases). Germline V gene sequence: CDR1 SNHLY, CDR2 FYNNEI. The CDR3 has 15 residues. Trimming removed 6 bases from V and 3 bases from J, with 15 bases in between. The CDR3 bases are TGTGCCAGCAGGCTACAGGGTTCCGTCAATCAGCCCCAGCATTTT. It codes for CASRLQGSVNQPQHF.

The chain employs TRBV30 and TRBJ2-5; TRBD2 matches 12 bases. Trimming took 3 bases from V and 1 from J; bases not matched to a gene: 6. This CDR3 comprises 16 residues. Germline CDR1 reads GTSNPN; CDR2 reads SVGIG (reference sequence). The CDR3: CAWRPGLAGSQETQYF. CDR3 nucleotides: TGTGCCTGGAGACCCGGACTAGCGGGAAGCCAAGAGACCCAGTACTTC. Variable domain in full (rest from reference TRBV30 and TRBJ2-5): SQTIHQWPATLVQPVGSPLSLECTVEGTSNPNLYWYRQAAGRGLQLLFYSVGIGQISSEVPQNLSASRPQDRQFILSSKKLLLSDSGFYLCAWRPGLAGSQETQYFGPGTRLLVL.

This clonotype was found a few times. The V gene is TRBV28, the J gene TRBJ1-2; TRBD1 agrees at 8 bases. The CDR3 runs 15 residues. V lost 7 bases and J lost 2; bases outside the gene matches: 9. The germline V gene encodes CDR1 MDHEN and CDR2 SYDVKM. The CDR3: CASISQGAGNYGYTF. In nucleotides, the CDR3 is TGTGCCAGCATCTCTCAGGGGGCCGGAAACTATGGCTACACCTTC.

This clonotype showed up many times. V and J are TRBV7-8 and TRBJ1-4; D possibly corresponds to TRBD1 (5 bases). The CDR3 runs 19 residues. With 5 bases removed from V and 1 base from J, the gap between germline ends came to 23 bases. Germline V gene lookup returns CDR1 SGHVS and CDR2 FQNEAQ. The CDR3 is CASSPTRDPRIETNEKLFF. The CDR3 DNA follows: TGTGCCAGCAGCCCAACCCGGGACCCCAGAATTGAAACTAATGAAAAACTGTTTTTT. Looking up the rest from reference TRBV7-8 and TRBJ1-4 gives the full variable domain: GAGVSQSPRYKVAKRGQDVALRCDPISGHVSLFWYQQALGQGPEFLTYFQNEAQLDKSGLPSDRFFAERPEGSVSTLKIQRTQQEDSAVYLCASSPTRDPRIETNEKLFFGSGTQLSVL.

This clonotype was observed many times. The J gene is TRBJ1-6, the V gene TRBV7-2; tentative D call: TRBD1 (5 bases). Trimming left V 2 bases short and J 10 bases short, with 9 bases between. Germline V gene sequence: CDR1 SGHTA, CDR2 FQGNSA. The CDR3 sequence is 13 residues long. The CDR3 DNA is TGTGCCAGCAGCTTATGGGGGGACTCACCCCTCCACTTT. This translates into CASSLWGDSPLHF.

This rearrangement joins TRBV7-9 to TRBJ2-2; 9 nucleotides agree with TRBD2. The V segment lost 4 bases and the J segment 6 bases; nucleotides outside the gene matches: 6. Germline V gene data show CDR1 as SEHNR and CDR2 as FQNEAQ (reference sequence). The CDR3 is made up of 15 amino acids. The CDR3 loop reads CASSSGLARSGELFF. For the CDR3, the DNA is TGTGCCAGCAGCTCCGGACTAGCGAGATCCGGGGAGCTGTTTTTT.

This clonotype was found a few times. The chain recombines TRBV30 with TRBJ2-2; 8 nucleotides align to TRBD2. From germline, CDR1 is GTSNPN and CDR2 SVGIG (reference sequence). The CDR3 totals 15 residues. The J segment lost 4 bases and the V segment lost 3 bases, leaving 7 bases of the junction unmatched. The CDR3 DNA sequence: TGTGCCTGGAGCCCGGGGGGGCGGCTCACCGGGGAGCTGTTTTTT. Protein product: CAWSPGGRLTGELFF.

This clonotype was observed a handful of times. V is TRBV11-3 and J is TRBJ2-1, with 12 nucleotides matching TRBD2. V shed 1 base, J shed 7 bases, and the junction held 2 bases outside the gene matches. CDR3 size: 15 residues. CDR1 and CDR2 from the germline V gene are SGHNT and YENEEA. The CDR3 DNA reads TGTGCCAGCAGCTTAGGGACTAGCGGGGTAAATGAGCAGTTCTTC. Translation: CASSLGTSGVNEQFF.

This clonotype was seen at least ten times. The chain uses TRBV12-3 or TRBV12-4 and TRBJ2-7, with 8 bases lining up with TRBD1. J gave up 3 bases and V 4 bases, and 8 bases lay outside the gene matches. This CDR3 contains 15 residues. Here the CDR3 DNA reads TGTGCCAGCAGTTCCCGGACAGGGAAAGGCTACGAGCAGTACTTC. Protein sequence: CASSSRTGKGYEQYF.

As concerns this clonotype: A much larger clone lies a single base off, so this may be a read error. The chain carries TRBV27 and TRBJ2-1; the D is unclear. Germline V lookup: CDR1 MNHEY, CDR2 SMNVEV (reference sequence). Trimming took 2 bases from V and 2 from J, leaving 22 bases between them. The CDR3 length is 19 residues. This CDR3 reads CASSLIPLMVGMAYNEQFF. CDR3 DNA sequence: TGTGCCAGCAGTTTAATACCCCTCATGGTCGGCATGGCCTACAATGAGCAGTTCTTC.

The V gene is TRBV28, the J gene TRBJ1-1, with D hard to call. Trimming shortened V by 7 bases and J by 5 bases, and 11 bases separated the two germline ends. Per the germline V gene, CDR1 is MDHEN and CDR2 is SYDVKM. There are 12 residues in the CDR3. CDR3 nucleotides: TGTGCCAGCACCCGTTCGGGAACTGAAGCTTTCTTT. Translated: CASTRSGTEAFF.

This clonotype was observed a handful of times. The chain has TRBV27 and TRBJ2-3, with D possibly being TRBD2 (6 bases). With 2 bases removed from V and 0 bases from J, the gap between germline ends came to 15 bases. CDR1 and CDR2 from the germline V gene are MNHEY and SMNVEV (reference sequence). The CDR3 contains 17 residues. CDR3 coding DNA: TGTGCCAGCAGTTTACAGGCCAGACTAGGAAGCACAGATACGCAGTATTTT. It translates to CASSLQARLGSTDTQYF.

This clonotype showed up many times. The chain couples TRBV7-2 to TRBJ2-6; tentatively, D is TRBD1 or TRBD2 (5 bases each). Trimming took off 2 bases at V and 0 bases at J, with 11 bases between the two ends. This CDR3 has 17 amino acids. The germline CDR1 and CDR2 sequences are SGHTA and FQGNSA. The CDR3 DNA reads TGTGCCAGCAGCTTATCGGCTGGGGGCTCTGGGGCCAACGTCCTGACTTTC. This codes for CASSLSAGGSGANVLTF.

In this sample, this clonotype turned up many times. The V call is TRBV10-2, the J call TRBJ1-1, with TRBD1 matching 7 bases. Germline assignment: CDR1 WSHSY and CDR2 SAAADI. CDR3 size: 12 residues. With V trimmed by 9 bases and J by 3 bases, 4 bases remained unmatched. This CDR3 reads CASLQGDTEAFF. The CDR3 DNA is TGCGCCAGTCTCCAGGGGGACACTGAAGCTTTCTTT.

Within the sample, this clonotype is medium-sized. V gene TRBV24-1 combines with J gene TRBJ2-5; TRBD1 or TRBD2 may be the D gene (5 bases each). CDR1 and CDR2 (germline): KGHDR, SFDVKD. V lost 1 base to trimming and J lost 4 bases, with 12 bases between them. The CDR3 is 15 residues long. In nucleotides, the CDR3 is TGTGCCACCAGTGATTTCGGGGACCAGGTAGAGACCCAGTACTTC. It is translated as CATSDFGDQVETQYF.

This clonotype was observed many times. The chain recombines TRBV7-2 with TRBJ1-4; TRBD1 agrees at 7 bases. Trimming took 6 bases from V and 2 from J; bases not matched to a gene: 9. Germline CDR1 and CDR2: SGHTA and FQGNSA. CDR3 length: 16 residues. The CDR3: CASSYRQGRTNEKLFF. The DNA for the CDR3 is TGTGCCAGCAGTTACAGACAGGGCAGGACTAATGAAAAACTGTTTTTT.

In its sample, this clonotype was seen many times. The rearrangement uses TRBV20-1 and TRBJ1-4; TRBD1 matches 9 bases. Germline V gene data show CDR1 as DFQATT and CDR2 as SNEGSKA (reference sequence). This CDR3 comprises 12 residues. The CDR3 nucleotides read TGCAGGCCCGGGACAGGGAATGAAAAACTGTTTTTT. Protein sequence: CRPGTGNEKLFF.

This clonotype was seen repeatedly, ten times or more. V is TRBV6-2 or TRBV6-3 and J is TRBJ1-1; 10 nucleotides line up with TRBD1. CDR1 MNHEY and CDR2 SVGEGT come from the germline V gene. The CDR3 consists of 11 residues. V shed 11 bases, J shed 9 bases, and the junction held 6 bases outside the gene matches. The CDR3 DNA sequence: TGTGCCGTTGGGGGACAGGGGAAAGCTTTCTTT. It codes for CAVGGQGKAFF.

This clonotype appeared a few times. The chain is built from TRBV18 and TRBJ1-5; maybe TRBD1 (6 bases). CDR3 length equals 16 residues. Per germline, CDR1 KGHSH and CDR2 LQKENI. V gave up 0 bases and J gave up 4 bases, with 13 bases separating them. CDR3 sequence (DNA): TGTGCCAGCTCACCACCTTTCTCAGGGGTAAATCAGCCCCAGCATTTT. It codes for CASSPPFSGVNQPQHF.

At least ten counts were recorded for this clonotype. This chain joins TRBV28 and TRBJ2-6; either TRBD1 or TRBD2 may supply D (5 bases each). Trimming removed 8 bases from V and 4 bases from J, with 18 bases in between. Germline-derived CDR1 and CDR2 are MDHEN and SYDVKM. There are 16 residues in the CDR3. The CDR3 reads CASQSTGTLGANVLTF. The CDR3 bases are TGTGCCAGCCAATCCACGGGGACGCTCGGGGCCAACGTCCTGACTTTC.

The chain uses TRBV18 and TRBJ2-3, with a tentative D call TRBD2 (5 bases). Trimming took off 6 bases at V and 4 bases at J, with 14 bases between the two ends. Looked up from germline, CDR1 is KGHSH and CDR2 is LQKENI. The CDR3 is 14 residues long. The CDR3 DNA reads TGTGCCAGCTCCCTCCAACGGGGTTCAGATACGCAGTATTTT. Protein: CASSLQRGSDTQYF.

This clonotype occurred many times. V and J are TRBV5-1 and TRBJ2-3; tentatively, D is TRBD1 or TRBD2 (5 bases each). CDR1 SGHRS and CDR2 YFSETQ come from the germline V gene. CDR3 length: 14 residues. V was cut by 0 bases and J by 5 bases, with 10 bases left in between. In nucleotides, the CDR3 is TGCGCCAGCAGCTTGGAGGGACGTCAAGATACGCAGTATTTT. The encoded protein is CASSLEGRQDTQYF. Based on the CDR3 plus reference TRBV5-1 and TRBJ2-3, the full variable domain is KAGVTQTPRYLIKTRGQQVTLSCSPISGHRSVSWYQQTPGQGLQFLFEYFSETQRNKGNFPGRFSGRQFSNSRSEMNVSTLELGDSALYLCASSLEGRQDTQYFGPGTRLTVL.